A single sample is the source of the 30 T cell receptor beta chains below, sequenced in a study of T cells in Graves' hyperthyroidism and ophthalmopathy. The TCR beta CDR3 regions underwent amplification using RNA transcripts as the source. The HTBI primer set drove a first-round RT-PCR of the TCR CDR3. One entry per CDR3 protein results from TCRdb running MiXCR on the multiplex PCR reads. The data contain some 770,000 distinct CDR3 sequences, about a sixth of them singletons. Source material: blood. Receptor source: a man aged 18-30 years with Graves' hyperthyroidism.

This clonotype was counted many times. The chain couples TRBV18 to TRBJ2-1, with D possibly called TRBD1 or TRBD2 (6 bases each). The CDR3 spans 16 residues. Germline CDR1 KGHSH, CDR2 LQKENI. Trimming shortened V by 0 bases and J by 7 bases, and 16 bases separated the two germline ends. The CDR3 spells CASSPPIKQGRNEQFF. In nucleotides, the CDR3 is TGTGCCAGCTCACCACCGATCAAGCAGGGGAGGAATGAGCAGTTCTTC.

The chain uses TRBV4-2 and TRBJ1-2; no clear D gene. Trimming shortened V by 0 bases and J by 2 bases, and 7 bases separated the two germline ends. The V gene's germline CDR1 is LGHNA and CDR2 YNFKEQ. The CDR3 is 14 amino acids. Here the CDR3 reads CASSQERENYGYTF. In nucleotides, the CDR3 is TGTGCCAGCAGCCAAGAAAGGGAGAACTATGGCTACACCTTC.

This clonotype has at least ten counts. This chain links TRBV12-3 or TRBV12-4 with TRBJ2-1; 8 bases are shared with TRBD2. The CDR3 is 15 residues long. V was pared by 2 bases and J by 4 bases, with 4 bases of the junction left unmatched. This CDR3 is CASSLIAGYYNEQFF. CDR3 nucleotides: TGTGCCAGCAGTTTAATAGCGGGATATTACAATGAGCAGTTCTTC.

The chain joins TRBV7-9 to TRBJ2-5; D gene ambiguous. Per the germline V gene, CDR1 is SEHNR and CDR2 is FQNEAQ (reference sequence). Trimming cost V 7 bases and J 2 bases, with 11 bases left between them. The length of the CDR3 is 13 residues. DNA of the CDR3: TGTGCCAGCAACGTGGGCACGCAAGAGACCCAGTACTTC. It codes for CASNVGTQETQYF.

A few counts support this clonotype. This chain uses TRBV14 with TRBJ2-5, with D hard to call. The CDR3 extends over 16 amino acids. Trimming cost V 2 bases and J 5 bases, with 18 bases left between them. The germline gives CDR1 SGHDN, CDR2 FVKESK. The CDR3 protein is CASSQFRTSQGETQYF. For the CDR3, the DNA is TGTGCCAGCAGCCAATTTCGGACGTCCCAAGGGGAGACCCAGTACTTC.

This clonotype has just a few counts. The chain has TRBV12-3 or TRBV12-4 and TRBJ2-7; possibly TRBD1 for D (7 bases). The CDR3 sequence is 12 residues long. V lost 4 bases and J lost 6, with 10 bases in between. CDR3 residues: CASSYRGGEQYF. The CDR3 DNA reads as TGTGCCAGCAGTTACAGGGGAGGCGAGCAGTACTTC.

This clonotype was counted ten times or more. The CDR3 spells CASSFLPQRGRENEQFF. In DNA, the CDR3 is TGTGCCAGCAGCTTCTTACCCCAGAGGGGGCGCGAAAATGAGCAGTTCTTC. The chain couples TRBV7-8 to TRBJ2-1, with 7 bases lining up with TRBD1. The trim removed 3 bases at V and 7 bases at J, leaving 15 bases unmatched. Germline CDR1 SGHVS, CDR2 FQNEAQ. The CDR3 loop spans 17 amino acids. Based on the CDR3 plus reference TRBV7-8 and TRBJ2-1, the full variable domain is GAGVSQSPRYKVAKRGQDVALRCDPISGHVSLFWYQQALGQGPEFLTYFQNEAQLDKSGLPSDRFFAERPEGSVSTLKIQRTQQEDSAVYLCASSFLPQRGRENEQFFGPGTRLTVL.

The chain carries TRBV2 and TRBJ2-5; D is perhaps TRBD1 (5 bases). The CDR3 length is 14 residues. Trimming cost V 7 bases and J 1 base, with 13 bases left between them. CDR1 is SNHLY and CDR2 is FYNNEI in the germline V gene. CDR3 region: CASTKEDSQETQYF. DNA of the CDR3: TGTGCCAGCACCAAAGAAGACAGCCAAGAGACCCAGTACTTC.

This clonotype was counted at least ten times. The J gene is TRBJ2-1, the V gene TRBV6-1; 8 nucleotides agree with TRBD2. V trimming: 5 bases; J trimming: 3 bases; junction bases outside the gene matches: 6. The CDR3 is 15 residues long. From germline, CDR1 is MNHNS and CDR2 SASEGT. The CDR3 sequence: CASSSTAGGYNEQFF. The CDR3 bases are TGTGCCAGCAGTAGTACGGCGGGAGGCTACAATGAGCAGTTCTTC.

Points on this clonotype: This sequence may be a read error, since a much larger clone differs from it by one base. The chain uses TRBV5-1 and TRBJ2-1; TRBD2 matches at 10 bases. Germline V gives CDR1 SGHRS, CDR2 YFSETQ. V dropped 0 bases and J dropped 7; count of bases not matched to a gene: 7. The CDR3 contains 16 residues. DNA for the CDR3: TGCGCCAGCAGCTTGGATCTAGCGGGGGTCGTTAATGAGCAGTTCTTC. This codes for CASSLDLAGVVNEQFF.

The chain is built from TRBV7-3 and TRBJ2-1, with D possibly TRBD2 on 5 matching bases. CDR1 SGHTA and CDR2 FQGTGA come from the germline V gene. The CDR3 totals 15 residues. Deletions cut 5 bases from V and 9 bases from J, with 20 bases between. In nucleotides, the CDR3 is TGTGCCAGCAGCCTCGGATACGGGGTCGGGCTTGAGCAGTTCTTC. It specifies CASSLGYGVGLEQFF.

This clonotype showed up just a few times. V gene TRBV28 combines with J gene TRBJ2-4, with 10 nucleotides matching TRBD1. The CDR3 runs 14 residues. With 5 bases clipped from V and 7 bases from J, the junction kept 5 bases outside the gene matches. Germline V gives CDR1 MDHEN, CDR2 SYDVKM. CDR3 residues: CASSRDRGLNIQYF. The CDR3 DNA is TGTGCCAGCAGTCGGGACAGGGGATTGAACATTCAGTACTTC. Full variable domain (outside the CDR3, taken from reference TRBV28 and TRBJ2-4): DVKVTQSSRYLVKRTGEKVFLECVQDMDHENMFWYRQDPGLGLRLIYFSYDVKMKEKGDIPEGYSVSREKKERFSLILESASTNQTSMYLCASSRDRGLNIQYFGAGTRLSVL.

This clonotype occurred many times. The V gene is TRBV2, the J gene TRBJ1-5, with D perhaps TRBD1 (5 bases). Germline CDR1 SNHLY, CDR2 FYNNEI. V was pared by 3 bases and J by 0 bases, with 9 bases between. CDR3 length: 15 residues. CDR3 nucleotide sequence: TGTGCCAGCAGTGAGGGACTGCTTAGCAATCAGCCCCAGCATTTT. Translating it yields CASSEGLLSNQPQHF.

This clonotype turned up a few times. This sequence joins TRBV24-1 and TRBJ2-3; maybe TRBD2 (6 bases). Germline CDR1 KGHDR, CDR2 SFDVKD. CDR3 length: 16 amino acids. V was pared by 4 bases and J by 0 bases, with 13 bases between. In nucleotides, the CDR3 is TGTGCCACCAGTGACACGACTAGGCCAAGCACAGATACGCAGTATTTT. Translation: CATSDTTRPSTDTQYF.

This clonotype has just a few counts. V usage is TRBV28 and J usage is TRBJ2-3, with 8 bases lining up with TRBD2. The germline V gene has CDR1 MDHEN and CDR2 SYDVKM. The CDR3 sequence is 13 residues long. CDR3 DNA: TGTGCTACGACGGGGGGGATCACAGATACGCAGTATTTT. This sequence encodes CATTGGITDTQYF.

This clonotype showed up many times. The chain uses TRBV28 and TRBJ2-3; D not resolved. The length of the CDR3 is 15 residues. Germline assignment: CDR1 MDHEN and CDR2 SYDVKM. Trimming shortened V by 3 bases and J by 5 bases, and 15 bases separated the two germline ends. The CDR3 sequence: CASSLVDGKLDTQYF. In DNA form, the CDR3 reads TGTGCCAGCAGTTTGGTGGACGGAAAACTAGATACGCAGTATTTT.

Concerning this clonotype itself: This may be a read error: a much more frequent sequence differs by one nucleotide. The chain joins TRBV2 to TRBJ2-1, with TRBD1 identical over 7 bases. Per germline, CDR1 SNHLY and CDR2 FYNNEI. CDR3 length equals 13 residues. V was pared by 7 bases and J by 9 bases, with 9 bases of the junction left unmatched. CDR3 sequence: CASKDRDVGEQFF. In DNA form, the CDR3 reads TGTGCCAGCAAAGACAGGGATGTCGGTGAGCAGTTCTTC.

This clonotype was detected ten times or more. The chain carries TRBV27 and TRBJ2-7; D ambiguous. The CDR3 length is 14 residues. Per germline, CDR1 MNHEY and CDR2 SMNVEV (reference sequence). V lost 5 bases to trimming and J lost 4 bases, with 15 bases between them. Written as DNA, the CDR3 is TGTGCCAGCAGTCCCGGCCCTAGGGAATACGAGCAGTACTTC. The encoded protein is CASSPGPREYEQYF.

The chain couples TRBV15 to TRBJ1-5; the match to TRBD1 covers 8 bases. This CDR3 region has 14 residues. Germline loops: CDR1 LNHNV, CDR2 YYDKDF (reference sequence). V lost 0 bases and J lost 8; bases outside the gene matches: 3. The CDR3 DNA reads TGTGCCACCAGCAGAGAGGACAGGGTTGAGCCCCAGCATTTT. This codes for CATSREDRVEPQHF.

This clonotype appeared many times. This rearrangement joins TRBV15 to TRBJ2-5; D uncertain. The CDR3 length is 12 residues. V shed 5 bases and J shed 5 bases, with 9 bases lying between them. CDR1 and CDR2 (germline): LNHNV, YYDKDF (reference sequence). As DNA, the CDR3 is TGTGCCACCAGCGGGCATGGTGAGACCCAGTACTTC. This gives the protein CATSGHGETQYF. The full variable domain, with the rest looked up from reference TRBV15 and TRBJ2-5, is DAMVIQNPRYQVTQFGKPVTLSCSQTLNHNVMYWYQQKSSQAPKLLFHYYDKDFNNEADTPDNFQSRRPNTSFCFLDIRSPGLGDTAMYLCATSGHGETQYFGPGTRLLVL.

This clonotype was detected a few times. V and J are TRBV7-6 and TRBJ2-1; no clear D gene. V was trimmed by 1 base and J by 4 bases, leaving 11 bases between them. The CDR3 totals 15 residues. CDR1 and CDR2 (germline): SGHVS, FNYEAQ. The CDR3 DNA sequence: TGTGCCAGCAGCTTAGGCACCCTGGGGTACAATGAGCAGTTCTTC. This translates into CASSLGTLGYNEQFF.

This clonotype was found a few times. J is TRBJ1-3 and V is TRBV7-2; 8 bases are a match to TRBD1. V was pared by 5 bases and J by 3 bases, with 6 bases of the junction left unmatched. Germline assignment: CDR1 SGHTA and CDR2 FQGNSA. This CDR3 is built from 15 residues. The DNA of the CDR3 is TGTGCCAGCAGCCTAGACAGGGGCGTTGGAAACACCATATATTTT. This sequence encodes CASSLDRGVGNTIYF.

This clonotype was seen a few times. This rearrangement joins TRBV20-1 to TRBJ2-1; TRBD2 matches at 9 bases. V lost 5 bases, J lost 4 bases, and 6 bases stayed unmatched. CDR3 length: 14 amino acids. Germline CDR1 and CDR2: DFQATT and SNEGSKA (reference sequence). CDR3 loop: CSAPLAGPYNEQFF. The CDR3 bases are TGCAGTGCTCCCCTAGCGGGGCCATACAATGAGCAGTTCTTC.

The chain recombines TRBV7-9 with TRBJ2-3; D possibly corresponds to TRBD2 (6 bases). The CDR3 is made up of 14 amino acids. Germline assignment: CDR1 SEHNR and CDR2 FQNEAQ (reference sequence). Trimming left V 8 bases short and J 5 bases short, with 17 bases between. The CDR3 loop reads CASLVGGSIDTQYF. DNA of the CDR3: TGTGCCAGCCTCGTTGGAGGGTCGATAGATACGCAGTATTTT.

The rearrangement uses TRBV6-5 and TRBJ2-3; 9 bases match TRBD2. This CDR3 contains 12 residues. Germline-derived CDR1 and CDR2 are MNHEY and SVGAGI. V lost 2 bases and J lost 12; bases outside the gene matches: 3. The CDR3 DNA is TGTGCCAGCAGTTACAGGCGGGAGGGCCAGTATTTT. Its translation: CASSYRREGQYF.

Ten or more counts support this clonotype. This rearrangement joins TRBV7-3 to TRBJ1-6; D is ambiguous. V gave up 2 bases and J gave up 7 bases, with 9 bases separating them. The CDR3 runs to 14 residues. Per the germline V gene, CDR1 is SGHTA and CDR2 is FQGTGA. The CDR3 is CASSLAGVNSPLHF. Written as DNA, the CDR3 is TGTGCCAGCAGCTTAGCCGGCGTAAATTCACCCCTCCACTTT.

The V gene is TRBV19, the J gene TRBJ1-2, with 11 bases fitting TRBD1. CDR3 length equals 15 residues. CDR1 is LNHDA and CDR2 is SQIVND in the germline V gene (reference sequence). The ends lost 5 bases at V and 4 bases at J; junction bases unmatched: 6. The CDR3 spells CASSSWTGGVYGYTF. DNA for the CDR3: TGTGCCAGTAGTTCCTGGACAGGGGGCGTCTATGGCTACACCTTC.

V and J are TRBV20-1 and TRBJ2-1; D remains ambiguous. Trimming stripped 4 bases from V and 4 bases from J, with 14 bases between. CDR1 DFQATT and CDR2 SNEGSKA come from the germline V gene (reference sequence). The CDR3 is 14 amino acids. The CDR3 loop is CSANTRQAYNEQFF. DNA for the CDR3: TGCAGTGCTAATACCCGGCAGGCTTACAATGAGCAGTTCTTC.

This clonotype was seen only a few times. The CDR3 DNA is TGTGCCACCAGTGAGACAGGAAACAATGAGCAGTTCTTC. This codes for CATSETGNNEQFF. This rearrangement joins TRBV24-1 to TRBJ2-1; tentative D call: TRBD1 (6 bases). The CDR3 is made up of 13 amino acids. The V gene lost 4 bases and the J gene lost 5 bases, with 8 bases spanning the gap. Germline values: CDR1 KGHDR, CDR2 SFDVKD.

This clonotype turned up a few times. The chain is built from TRBV29-1 and TRBJ2-1, with D perhaps TRBD2 (5 bases). CDR1 and CDR2 (germline): SQVTM, ANQGSEA. There are 15 residues in the CDR3. V was trimmed by 1 base and J by 7 bases, leaving 17 bases between them. CDR3: CSVEGGSGGRNEQFF. CDR3 nucleotides: TGCAGCGTTGAAGGAGGGTCTGGAGGACGGAATGAGCAGTTCTTC.